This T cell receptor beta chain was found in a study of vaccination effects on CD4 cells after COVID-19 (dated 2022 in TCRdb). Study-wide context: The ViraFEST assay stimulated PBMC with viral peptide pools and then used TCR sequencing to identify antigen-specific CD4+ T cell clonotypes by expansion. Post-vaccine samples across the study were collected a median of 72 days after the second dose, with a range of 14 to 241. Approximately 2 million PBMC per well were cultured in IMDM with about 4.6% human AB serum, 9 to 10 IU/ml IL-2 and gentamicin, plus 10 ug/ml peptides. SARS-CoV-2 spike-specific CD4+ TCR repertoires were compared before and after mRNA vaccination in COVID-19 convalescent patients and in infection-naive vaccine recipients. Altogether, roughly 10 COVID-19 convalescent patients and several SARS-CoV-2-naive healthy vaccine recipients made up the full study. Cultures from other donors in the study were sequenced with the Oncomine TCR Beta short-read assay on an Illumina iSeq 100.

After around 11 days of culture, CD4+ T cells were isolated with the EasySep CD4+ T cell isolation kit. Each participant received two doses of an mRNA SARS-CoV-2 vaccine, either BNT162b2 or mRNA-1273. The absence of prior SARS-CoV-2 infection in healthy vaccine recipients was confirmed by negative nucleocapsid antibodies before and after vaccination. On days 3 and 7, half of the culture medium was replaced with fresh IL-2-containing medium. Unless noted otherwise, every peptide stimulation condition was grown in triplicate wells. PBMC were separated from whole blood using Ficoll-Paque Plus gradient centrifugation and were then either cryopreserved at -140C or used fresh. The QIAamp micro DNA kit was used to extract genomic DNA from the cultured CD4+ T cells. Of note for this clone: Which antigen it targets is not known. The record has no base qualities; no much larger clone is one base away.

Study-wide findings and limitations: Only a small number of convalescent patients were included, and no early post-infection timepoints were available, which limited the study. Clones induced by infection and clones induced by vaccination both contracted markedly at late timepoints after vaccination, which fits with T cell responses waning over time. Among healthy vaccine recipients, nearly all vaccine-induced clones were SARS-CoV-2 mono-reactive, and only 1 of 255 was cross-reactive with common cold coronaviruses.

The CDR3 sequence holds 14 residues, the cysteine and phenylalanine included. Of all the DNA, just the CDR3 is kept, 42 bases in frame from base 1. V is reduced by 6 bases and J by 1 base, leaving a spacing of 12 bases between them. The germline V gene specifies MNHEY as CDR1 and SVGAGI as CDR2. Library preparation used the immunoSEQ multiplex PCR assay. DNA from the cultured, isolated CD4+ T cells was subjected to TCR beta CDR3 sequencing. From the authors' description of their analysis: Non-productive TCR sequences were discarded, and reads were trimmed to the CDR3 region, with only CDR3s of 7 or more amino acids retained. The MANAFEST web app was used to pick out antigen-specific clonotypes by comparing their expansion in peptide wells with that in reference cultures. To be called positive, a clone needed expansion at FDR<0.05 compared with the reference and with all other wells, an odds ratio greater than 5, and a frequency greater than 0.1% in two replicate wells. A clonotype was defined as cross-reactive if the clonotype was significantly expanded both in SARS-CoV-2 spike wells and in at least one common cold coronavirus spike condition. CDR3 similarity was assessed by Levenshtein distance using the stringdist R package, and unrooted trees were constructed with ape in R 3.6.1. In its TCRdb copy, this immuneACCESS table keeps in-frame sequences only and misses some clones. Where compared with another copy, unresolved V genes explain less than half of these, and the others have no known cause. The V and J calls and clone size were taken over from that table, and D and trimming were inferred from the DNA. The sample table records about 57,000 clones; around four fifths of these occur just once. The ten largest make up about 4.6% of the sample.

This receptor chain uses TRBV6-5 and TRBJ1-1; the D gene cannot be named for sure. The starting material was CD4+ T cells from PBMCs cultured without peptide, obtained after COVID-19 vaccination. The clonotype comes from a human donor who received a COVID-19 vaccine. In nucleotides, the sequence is TGTGCCAGCAGCGATATAAACAGGAACACTGAAGCTTTCTTT. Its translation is CASSDINRNTEAFF.